This TCR beta chain was sequenced during a study of T cell responses to AZD1222 COVID-19 vaccine. Profiled with immunoSEQ multiplex PCR; TCRdb holds only in-frame clones, not every one. In the table there are tens of thousands of clones, 80% to 95% of which are singletons. The CDR3 contains 16 residues. Trimming removed 2 bases at V and 0 bases at J, with 11 bases between. Germline loops: CDR1 MNHNY, CDR2 SVGAGI (reference sequence). This specimen was peripheral blood, taken 28 days after the second AZD1222 dose. This chain connects TRBV6-6 to TRBJ1-3; a weak D match, TRBD1 (6 bases). The source is an adult who received the AZD1222 COVID-19 vaccine. CDR3 sequence reads: CASSYGQRYSGNTIYF. CDR3 nucleotides: TGTGCCAGCAGTTACGGACAGAGATACTCTGGAAACACCATATATTTT.